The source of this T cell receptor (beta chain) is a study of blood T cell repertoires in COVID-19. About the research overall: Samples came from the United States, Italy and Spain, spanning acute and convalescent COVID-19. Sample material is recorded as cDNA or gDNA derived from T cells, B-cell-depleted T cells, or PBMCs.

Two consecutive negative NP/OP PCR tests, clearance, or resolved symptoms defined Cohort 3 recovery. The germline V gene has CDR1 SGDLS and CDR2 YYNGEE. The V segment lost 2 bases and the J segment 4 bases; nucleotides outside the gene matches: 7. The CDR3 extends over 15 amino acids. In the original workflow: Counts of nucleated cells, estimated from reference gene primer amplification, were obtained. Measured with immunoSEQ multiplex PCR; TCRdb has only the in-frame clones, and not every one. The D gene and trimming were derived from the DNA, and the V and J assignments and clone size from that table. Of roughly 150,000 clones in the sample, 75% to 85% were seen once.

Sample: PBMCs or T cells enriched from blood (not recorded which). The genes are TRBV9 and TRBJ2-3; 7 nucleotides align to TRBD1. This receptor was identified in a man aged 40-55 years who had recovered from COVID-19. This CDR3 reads CASSVRGGWADTQYF. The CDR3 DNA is TGTGCCAGCAGCGTTAGAGGGGGCTGGGCAGATACGCAGTATTTT.